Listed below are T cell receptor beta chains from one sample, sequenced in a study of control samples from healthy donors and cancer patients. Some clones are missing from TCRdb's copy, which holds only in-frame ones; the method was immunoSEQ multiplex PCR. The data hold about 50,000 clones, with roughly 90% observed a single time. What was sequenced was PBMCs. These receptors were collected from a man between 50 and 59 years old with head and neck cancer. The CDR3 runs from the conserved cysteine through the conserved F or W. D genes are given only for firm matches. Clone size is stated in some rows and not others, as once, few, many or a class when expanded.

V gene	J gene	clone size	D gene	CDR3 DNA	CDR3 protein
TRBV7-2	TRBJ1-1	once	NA	TGTGCCAGCAGCTTAACCGAGAACACTGAAGCTTTCTTT	CASSLTENTEAFF
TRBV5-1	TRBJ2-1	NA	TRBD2	TGCGCCAGCAGCCCCGCGACTAGCGGGGGGGCCAGTGAGCAGTTCTTC	CASSPATSGGASEQFF
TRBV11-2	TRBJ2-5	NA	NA	TGTGCCAGCAGCTTTCTTGAGACGGGCGAGACCCAGTACTTC	CASSFLETGETQYF
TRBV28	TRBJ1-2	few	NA	TGTGCCAGCAGTGGGGGAGGAAACGGCTACACCTTC	CASSGGGNGYTF
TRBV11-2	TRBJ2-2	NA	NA	TGTGCCAGCAGCTTAGATGGGGGCTTTGGGGAGCTGTTTTTT	CASSLDGGFGELFF
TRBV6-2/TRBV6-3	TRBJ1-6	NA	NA	TGTGCCAGCAGTTACTGGCTCCCGAACCCCTACAGAGGCTCCTATAATTCACCCCTCCACTTT	CASSYWLPNPYRGSYNSPLHF
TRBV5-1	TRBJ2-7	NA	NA	TGCGCCAGCAGCTTGAGCGGAGCCTACGAGCAGTACTTC	CASSLSGAYEQYF
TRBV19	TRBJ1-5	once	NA	TGTGCCAGCGATACCCGGGATAGCAATCAGCCCCAGCATTTT	CASDTRDSNQPQHF
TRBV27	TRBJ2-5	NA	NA	TGTGCCAGCAGTTCGTTAGCCCAAGAGACCCAGTACTTC	CASSSLAQETQYF
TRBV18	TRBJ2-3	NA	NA	TGTGCCAGCTCACCACAGGGGAGCACAGATACGCAGTATTTT	CASSPQGSTDTQYF
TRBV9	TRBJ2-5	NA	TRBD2	TGTGCCAGCAGCGCAACTAGCGGACAGACCCAGTACTTC	CASSATSGQTQYF
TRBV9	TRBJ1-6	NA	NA	TGTGCCAGCAGCCCCGGAGCGGCACCCCTCCACTTT	CASSPGAAPLHF
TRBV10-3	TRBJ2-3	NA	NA	TGTGCCATCAGTCCGAACACAGATACGCAGTATTTT	CAISPNTDTQYF
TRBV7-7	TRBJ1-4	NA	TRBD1	TGTGCCAGCAGCCCCGGGACAGGGGTTTTTGAAAAACTGTTTTTT	CASSPGTGVFEKLFF
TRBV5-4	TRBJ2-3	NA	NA	TGTGCCAGCAGTCCCTCAGGAACCACAGATACGCAGTATTTT	CASSPSGTTDTQYF
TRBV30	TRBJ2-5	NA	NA	TGTGCCTGGAGATCAAGGGGTCAAGAGACCCAGTACTTC	CAWRSRGQETQYF
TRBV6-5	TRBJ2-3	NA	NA	TGTGCCAGCAGTATCGAGCGTCCGGGGGCTGGTACGCAGTATTTT	CASSIERPGAGTQYF
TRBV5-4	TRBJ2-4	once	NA	TGTGCCAGCAGCGCCGCCCCAGGAGCAGCCAAAAACATTCAGTACTTC	CASSAAPGAAKNIQYF
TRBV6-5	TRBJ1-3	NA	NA	TGTGCCAGCAGTTACGTGGGATATGGAAACACCATATATTTT	CASSYVGYGNTIYF
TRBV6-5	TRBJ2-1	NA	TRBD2	TGTGCCAGCAGTTACTCGATAAGGGGAGGGGTTAATGAGCAGTTCTTC	CASSYSIRGGVNEQFF
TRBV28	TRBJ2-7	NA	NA	TGTGCCAGCAGTACAGGGTCCCGCGAGCAGTACTTC	CASSTGSREQYF
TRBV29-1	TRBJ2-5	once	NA	TGCAGCGTTGAAGGGCAGGGGGAGACCCAGTACTTC	CSVEGQGETQYF
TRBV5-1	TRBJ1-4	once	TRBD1	TGCGCCAGCAGGTTTGCCGGGACAGGGGGCTTCCCTAATGAAAAACTGTTTTTT	CASRFAGTGGFPNEKLFF
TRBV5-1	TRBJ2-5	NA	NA	TGCGCCAGCAGCTTGGGTGTGGGAGGCGGGACCCAGTACTTC	CASSLGVGGGTQYF
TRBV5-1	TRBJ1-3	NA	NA	TGCGCCAGCAGCTGGTCCTCCGGGACCGTCGGCTCTGGAAACACCATATATTTT	CASSWSSGTVGSGNTIYF
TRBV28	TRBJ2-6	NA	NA	TGTGCCAGCAGCGGACAGAGCTCTGGGGCCAACGTCCTGACTTTC	CASSGQSSGANVLTF
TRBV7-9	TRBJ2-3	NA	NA	TGTGCCAGCAGCCCTAGCCGCGATACGCAGTATTTT	CASSPSRDTQYF
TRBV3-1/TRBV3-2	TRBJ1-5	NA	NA	TGTGCCAGCAGCCGCGACATTCGGCAGCCCCAGCATTTT	CASSRDIRQPQHF
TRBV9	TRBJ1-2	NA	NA	TGTGCCAGCAGCGTACAACAGGGTAACTATGGCTACACCTTC	CASSVQQGNYGYTF
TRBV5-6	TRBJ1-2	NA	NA	TGTGCCAGCAGCTTGGAATTCGCAGGGAACTATGGCTACACCTTC	CASSLEFAGNYGYTF
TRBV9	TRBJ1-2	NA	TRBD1	TGTGCCAGCAGCGTAGAAGAACAGGGGTATGGCTACACCTTC	CASSVEEQGYGYTF
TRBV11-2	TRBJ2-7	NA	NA	TGTGCCAGCAGCTCCATAGAACTTGGGGTGGGGGAGCAGTACTTC	CASSSIELGVGEQYF
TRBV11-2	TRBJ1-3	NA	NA	TGTGCCAGCAGCTTTGGCAGGGGAAACACCATATATTTT	CASSFGRGNTIYF
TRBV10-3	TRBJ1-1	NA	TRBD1	TGTGCCGCGGGACAGAAGAACACTGAAGCTTTCTTT	CAAGQKNTEAFF
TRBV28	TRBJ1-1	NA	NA	TGTGCCAGCAACACTCCCGCCGGGACGGTGAACACTGAAGCTTTCTTT	CASNTPAGTVNTEAFF
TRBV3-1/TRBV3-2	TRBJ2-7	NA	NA	TGTGCCAGCAGGGGCTCCTACGAGCAGTACTTC	CASRGSYEQYF
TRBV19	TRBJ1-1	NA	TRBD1	TGTGCCAGTAGTATCCCGGGACAGGCGAACACTGAAGCTTTCTTT	CASSIPGQANTEAFF
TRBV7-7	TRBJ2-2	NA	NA	TGTGCTAGCAGCTCGAGGCGGGAGAACACCGGGGAGCTGTTTTTT	CASSSRRENTGELFF
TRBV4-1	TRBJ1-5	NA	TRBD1	TGCGCCAGCAGCCCTCAGGGGGGCCGCAAAGCCCAGCATTTT	CASSPQGGRKAQHF
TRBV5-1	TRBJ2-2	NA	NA	TGCGCCAGCAGCTATGGACAGTCGAGCACCGGGGAGCTGTTTTTT	CASSYGQSSTGELFF
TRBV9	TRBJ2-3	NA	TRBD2	TGTGCCAGCAGCCCCCCGCTAGCGGGAGGGCCAGAGGCAGATACGCAGTATTTT	CASSPPLAGGPEADTQYF
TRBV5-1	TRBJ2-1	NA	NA	TGCGCCACCTCTGGGGGCCGAGAGACAAGTGAGCAGTTCTTC	CATSGGRETSEQFF
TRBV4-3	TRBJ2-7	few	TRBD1	TGCGCCAGCAGCCAAGAGACAGGGGGGTCCTATTACGAGCAGTACTTC	CASSQETGGSYYEQYF
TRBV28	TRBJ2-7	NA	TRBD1	TGTGCCAGCAGTAGCCCGGGACAGGCCTCCTACGAGCAGTACTTC	CASSSPGQASYEQYF
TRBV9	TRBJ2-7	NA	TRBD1	TGTGCCAGCAGCCCCACGGCAGGGGGCGAGCAGTACTTC	CASSPTAGGEQYF
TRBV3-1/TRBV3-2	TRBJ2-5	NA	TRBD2	TGTGCCAGCAGCCCCCCGGGACTAGCGGGAACGTACCAAGAGACCCAGTACTTC	CASSPPGLAGTYQETQYF
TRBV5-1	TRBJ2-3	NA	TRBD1	TGCGCCAGCAGCTTCCCGCCGGAGGACAGGGGGTTCACAGATACGCAGTATTTT	CASSFPPEDRGFTDTQYF
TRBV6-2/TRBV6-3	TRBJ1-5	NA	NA	TGTGCCAGCAGTTACTCGATGGGGAACACTTATAGCAATCAGCCCCAGCATTTT	CASSYSMGNTYSNQPQHF
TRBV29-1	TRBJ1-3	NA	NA	TGCAGCGTCGGTGAGGCAGGAGGAAACACCATATATTTT	CSVGEAGGNTIYF
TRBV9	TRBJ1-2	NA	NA	TGTGCCAGCAGCGCCGTAAGTGGAAGGACCAGGCTTGTCTGCGGCTACACCTTC	CASSAVSGRTRLVCGYTF
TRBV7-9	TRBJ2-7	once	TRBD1	TGTGCCAGCAGCACCGGACAGGGAGTGGACGAGCAGTACTTC	CASSTGQGVDEQYF
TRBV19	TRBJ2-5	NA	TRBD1	TGTGCCAGTAGTCCAGACAGGGGGCAACTAAGGGAGACCCAGTACTTC	CASSPDRGQLRETQYF
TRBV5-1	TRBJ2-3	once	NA	TGCGCCAGCAGCTGGGCGGGGAGCACAGATACGCAGTATTTT	CASSWAGSTDTQYF
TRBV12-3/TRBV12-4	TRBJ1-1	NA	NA	TGTGCCAGCAGCCCGAACCTGAAGGGCAGCGCTTTCTTT	CASSPNLKGSAFF